This T cell receptor (beta chain) emerged from a study of cytomegalovirus exposure and HLA in healthy donors. Notes on the study in general: Cytomegalovirus association was listed for around 180 TCR beta chains.

Primers for the PCR totalled 60 Vbeta and 13 Jbeta. Using immunoSEQ multiplex PCR, the repertoire was profiled, and TCRdb retains in-frame clones only, with some absent. The table lists about 200,000 clones, over 65% of them singletons, with roughly 16% in the top ten. Germline assignment: CDR1 SGHAT and CDR2 FQNNGV. The CDR3 loop spans 17 amino acids. The trim removed 5 bases at V and 5 bases at J, leaving 15 bases unmatched. As concerns this clone: What it binds is not known.

The V call is TRBV11-2, the J call TRBJ2-5, with 9 bases matching TRBD2. Sample: PBMCs. The clonotype comes from a man aged 35-49 years in good health and CMV-seronegative. The CDR3 DNA reads TGTGCCAGCAGCCGGAGGCGGGAGGGCGGGACAAGGGAGACCCAGTACTTC. Protein: CASSRRREGGTRETQYF.